Sequencing of this T cell receptor beta chain was carried out in a study of CD8 T cell repertoires and HIV-1 epitope variants. Study background: T cells were cultured for about 9 days with cytokines added on days 3 and 7.

About this clone itself: Its antigen is unknown.

Sequencing of TCR beta CDR3 used immunoSEQ survey depth. The method was immunoSEQ multiplex PCR; TCRdb's version includes in-frame clones alone and lacks a portion of them. The repertoire holds fewer than 3,500 clones, with around 70% as singletons. Study-level findings and limits: Nef KF9 drew about five clonotypes and HW9 one, without TAALDMSHF responses.

Sequencing used cultured CD8+ T cells derived from PBMCs. This clonotype was sampled from a male donor with HIV.

The CDR3 protein is CASSEAGLAGTDTQYF. CDR3 DNA: TGTGCCAGCAGTGAAGCGGGCCTAGCGGGCACAGATACGCAGTATTTT. V and J are TRBV2 and TRBJ2-3; 7 bases fit TRBD2. This CDR3 has 16 residues. The junction had 4 bases not matched to a gene; V was cut back by 0 bases and J by 1 base. Germline V CDR1 and CDR2: SNHLY, FYNNEI.